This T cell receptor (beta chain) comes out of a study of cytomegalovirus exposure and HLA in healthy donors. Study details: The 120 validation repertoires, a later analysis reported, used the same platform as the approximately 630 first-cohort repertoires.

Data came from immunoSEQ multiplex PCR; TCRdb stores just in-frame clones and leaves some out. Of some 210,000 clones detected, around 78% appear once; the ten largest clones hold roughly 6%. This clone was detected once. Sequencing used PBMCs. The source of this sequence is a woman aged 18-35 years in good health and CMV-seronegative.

This chain's CDR3 is CASSLIPTSGSDSEQFF. For the CDR3, the DNA is TGTGCCAGCAGCTTAATCCCAACTAGCGGGAGCGATTCTGAGCAGTTCTTC. V usage is TRBV7-3 and J usage is TRBJ2-1; 11 positions agree with TRBD2. J was trimmed by 9 bases and V by 1 base; bases with no gene match: 11. This CDR3 has 17 amino acids. Germline V lookup: CDR1 SGHTA, CDR2 FQGTGA.